This is a list of T cell receptor beta chains from one sample in a study of blood T cell repertoires in COVID-19. Only in-frame clones appear in the TCRdb table, and some are missing; sequencing was by immunoSEQ multiplex PCR. The sample has over 250,000 clones, roughly 80% seen once. The material sequenced was PBMCs or T cells enriched from blood (not recorded which). These receptors came from a man in his forties who had been exposed to COVID-19. The CDR3 runs from the conserved cysteine through the conserved F or W. Fields, in order: clone size, D gene, J gene, V gene, CDR3 protein, CDR3 DNA. The D gene is left open where the match is weak. Clone size, where shown, is once, few, many, or a class for clones that have expanded.

>once|TRBD2|TRBJ2-2|TRBV7-8
CASSNHYPSGTGLLFF
TGTGCCAGCAGCAATCATTACCCTAGCGGGACTGGGTTGCTGTTTTTT
>few|TRBD2|TRBJ2-7|TRBV12-3/TRBV12-4
CASSRLASYEQYF
TGTGCCAGCTCCCGACTAGCGAGCTACGAGCAGTACTTC
>few|NA|TRBJ2-2|TRBV7-8
CASSLTRWGLGTGELFF
TGTGCCAGCAGCTTAACTCGGTGGGGGCTAGGCACCGGGGAGCTGTTTTTT
>NA|TRBD1|TRBJ1-2|TRBV12-3/TRBV12-4
CASSTGQGYGYTF
TGTGCCAGCAGCACGGGACAGGGGTATGGCTACACCTTC
>NA|TRBD2|TRBJ2-3|TRBV14
CASRPSGGPTDTQYF
TGTGCCAGCAGGCCTAGCGGGGGCCCCACAGATACGCAGTATTTT
>once|TRBD2|TRBJ2-7|TRBV3-1/TRBV3-2
CASSQLLADPLEQYF
TGTGCCAGCAGCCAACTACTAGCGGATCCCCTCGAGCAGTACTTC
>few|NA|TRBJ1-5|TRBV29-1
CSVRQTGSGQPQHF
TGCAGCGTGAGACAAACAGGGTCGGGTCAGCCCCAGCATTTT
>NA|NA|TRBJ1-5|TRBV9
CASSAAGTLNQPQHF
TGTGCCAGCAGCGCAGCAGGGACTCTCAATCAGCCCCAGCATTTT
>NA|TRBD1|TRBJ2-3|TRBV10-3
CAITVGTGTDTQYF
TGTGCCATCACAGTCGGGACAGGAACAGATACGCAGTATTTT
>NA|NA|TRBJ1-5|TRBV28
CASSVGGGNQPQHF
TGTGCCAGCAGTGTCGGCGGGGGCAATCAGCCCCAGCATTTT
>NA|NA|TRBJ2-7|TRBV27
CASSSQGFSYEQYF
TGTGCCAGCAGTTCCCAGGGGTTCTCCTACGAGCAGTACTTC
>NA|TRBD2|TRBJ2-1|TRBV28
CASTSSGRRLGAEQFF
TGTGCCAGCACATCTAGCGGGAGGCGGCTTGGGGCTGAGCAGTTCTTC
>NA|TRBD1|TRBJ1-5|TRBV19
CASTPQQGAIGPNQPQHF
TGTGCCAGTACCCCTCAACAGGGGGCTATAGGCCCTAATCAGCCCCAGCATTTT
>NA|TRBD1|TRBJ2-7|TRBV7-9
CASSLARDRGYEQYF
TGTGCCAGCAGCTTAGCCCGGGACAGGGGTTACGAGCAGTACTTC
>NA|NA|TRBJ1-5|TRBV18
CASSPWEGVYRSNQPQHF
TGTGCCAGCTCACCATGGGAGGGGGTATACCGTAGCAATCAGCCCCAGCATTTT
>NA|NA|TRBJ1-2|TRBV2
CASGQNNYGYTF
TGTGCCAGCGGGCAGAATAACTATGGCTACACCTTC
>NA|NA|TRBJ2-1|TRBV28
CASTAAQGPEGYNEQFF
TGTGCCAGCACCGCGGCACAGGGTCCCGAGGGGTACAATGAGCAGTTCTTC
>NA|TRBD1|TRBJ1-4|TRBV7-9
CASSRTGYNEKLFF
TGTGCCAGCAGCCGGACAGGTTATAATGAAAAACTGTTTTTT
>NA|NA|TRBJ1-1|TRBV4-2
CASSTDRRGVGEAFF
TGTGCCAGCAGCACGGACAGAAGAGGTGTCGGTGAAGCTTTCTTT
>NA|NA|TRBJ2-1|TRBV5-8
CASSEQQEQFF
TGTGCCAGCAGCGAGCAACAGGAACAGTTCTTC
>NA|NA|TRBJ2-7|TRBV7-5
CARSLETRRATYEQYF
TGTGCCAGAAGCTTAGAAACCAGGAGGGCGACCTACGAGCAGTACTTC
>NA|TRBD2|TRBJ2-2|TRBV24-1
CATSVAGGPLTGELFF
TGTGCCACCAGTGTGGCGGGAGGGCCCTTGACCGGGGAGCTGTTTTTT
>NA|NA|TRBJ1-3|TRBV30
CAWSVGSGNTIYF
TGTGCCTGGAGTGTGGGGAGCGGAAACACCATATATTTT
>NA|NA|TRBJ2-1|TRBV9
CASSSGFASGEQFF
TGTGCCAGCAGCTCTGGTTTTGCGAGCGGTGAGCAGTTCTTC
>few|TRBD1|TRBJ1-2|TRBV29-1
CSALLDRVYGYTF
TGCAGCGCCCTCCTTGACAGGGTCTATGGCTACACCTTC
>NA|TRBD1|TRBJ2-7|TRBV14
CASSQVRPLGQGTYEQYF
TGTGCCAGCAGCCAAGTTAGGCCGTTGGGACAGGGAACCTACGAGCAGTACTTC